Given below is one TCR beta chain in context. This entry comes from a study of blood T cell repertoires in COVID-19. Germline-derived CDR1 and CDR2 are LNHDA and SQIVND (reference sequence). The CDR3 runs 14 residues. With 4 bases clipped from V and 0 bases from J, the junction kept 3 bases outside the gene matches. Original processing methods: Estimation of nucleated cell counts was performed using reference gene primer amplification. Profiled with immunoSEQ multiplex PCR; TCRdb holds only in-frame clones, not every one. That table is the source of V, J and clone size, and D and trimming were worked out from the DNA. The sample has 50,000 to 75,000 clones, about 77% seen once.

The TCR comes from a man aged 80 or over with active or convalescent COVID-19. Sequenced material: peripheral blood. The chain couples TRBV19 to TRBJ2-7; 7 bases align to TRBD2. CDR3 in amino acids: CASSTGDYSYEQYF. The CDR3 nucleotides read TGTGCCAGTAGTACGGGGGACTACTCCTACGAGCAGTACTTC.